The 23 T cell receptor beta chains below come from one sample, sequenced in a study of CD8 T cells in ankylosing spondylitis (dated by TCRdb to between 2016 and 2019). Here is what the overall study found, with its caveats: A TCR beta motif of about eight highly homologous amino acid variants appeared characteristic of blood from ankylosing spondylitis patients.

Preparation of the library involved 5' RACE. This sample was sequenced with an Illumina HiSeq 2500. TCRdb cleaned the public reads at Q25 with fastp, built clones with MiXCR and kept in-frame beta chains. Under each unique CDR3 protein, matching rows form one entry showing the most common genes and DNA. Present in this sample are roughly 670,000 distinct CDR3 sequences, 15% to 20% of which were seen just once. The top ten clones comprise about a fifth of the sample. No antigens are known for them. What was sequenced was blood, either unsorted or a sorted T cell fraction (not recorded which). The receptor set was obtained from a male donor with ankylosing spondylitis.

V is TRBV12-3 or TRBV12-4 and J is TRBJ2-3; 11 bases map to TRBD1. CDR3 length equals 16 residues. Unmatched junction bases numbered 5, after V lost 5 bases and J lost 1 base. The CDR3 loop reads CASSPPDRGRTDTQYF. The CDR3, as DNA: TGTGCCAGCAGTCCCCCGGACAGGGGGCGCACAGATACGCAGTATTTT.

This clonotype was counted only a few times. The chain couples TRBV6-1 to TRBJ1-1; D not resolved. CDR3 size: 13 residues. CDR1 is MNHNS, CDR2 SASEGT, per germline. The V gene lost 7 bases and the J gene lost 1 base, with 10 bases spanning the gap. The CDR3 spells CASMGTTNTEAFF. The CDR3 bases are TGTGCCAGCATGGGCACGACGAACACTGAAGCTTTCTTT.

This clonotype was detected once. A read error may produce the germline difference seen at one junction end. The rearrangement uses TRBV11-1 and TRBJ2-3, with D possibly being TRBD2 (5 bases). CDR1 and CDR2 from the germline V gene are SGHAT and FQDESV (reference sequence). The CDR3 loop spans 15 amino acids. The CDR3 DNA reads TGTCCCAGCAGCTCCGGGGTCGGGCCAACAGATACGCAGTATTTT. This translates into CPSSSGVGPTDTQYF. The full variable domain, its missing parts supplied by reference TRBV11-1 and TRBJ2-3, is EAEVAQSPRYKITEKSQAVAFWCDPISGHATLYWYRQILGQGPELLVQFQDESVVDDSQLPKDRFSAERLKGVDSTLKIQPAELGDSAMYLCPSSSGVGPTDTQYFGPGTRLTVL.

This clonotype was recorded a few times. The gene calls are TRBV3-1 and TRBJ2-7, with a tentative D call TRBD1 (5 bases). With 4 bases removed from V and 6 bases from J, the gap between germline ends came to 10 bases. The CDR3 is made up of 12 amino acids. Germline lookup yields CDR1 LGHDT and CDR2 YNNKEL (reference sequence). The CDR3 DNA sequence: TGTGCCAGCAGCCCGCAAGGGGCCGAGCAGTACTTC. Its translation: CASSPQGAEQYF.

This clonotype came up many times. The CDR3 reads CASSVQGGPQHF. The CDR3 DNA sequence: TGTGCCAGCAGTGTCCAGGGAGGGCCCCAGCATTTT. V is TRBV2 and J is TRBJ1-5; TRBD1 is a possible D gene (5 bases). The CDR3 runs to 12 residues. Germline CDR1 reads SNHLY; CDR2 reads FYNNEI. Trimming took off 4 bases at V and 9 bases at J, with 10 bases between the two ends.

This clonotype was detected only a few times. This chain links TRBV25-1 with TRBJ2-1; 14 bases align to TRBD2. The CDR3 extends over 15 amino acids. The junction had 0 bases not matched to a gene; V was cut back by 2 bases and J by 6 bases. Germline V gene data show CDR1 as MGHDK and CDR2 as SYGVNS. The CDR3 sequence: CASSEGLAGGNEQFF. Written as DNA, the CDR3 is TGTGCCAGCAGTGAAGGACTAGCGGGAGGCAATGAGCAGTTCTTC.

The chain has TRBV18 and TRBJ1-6, with a tentative D call TRBD1 (5 bases). The CDR3 extends over 16 amino acids. Germline CDR1 reads KGHSH; CDR2 reads LQKENI. V was trimmed by 3 bases and J by 9 bases, leaving 18 bases between them. CDR3 region: CASSPVWQGSSSPLHF. Here the CDR3 DNA reads TGTGCCAGCTCACCGGTTTGGCAGGGATCGAGTTCACCCCTCCACTTT.

This clonotype occurred a few times. The DNA of the CDR3 is TGTGCCAGCAGCCAAGGGACAGCCCCGACTATTGATGAGCAGTTCTTC. It codes for CASSQGTAPTIDEQFF. The J gene is TRBJ2-1, the V gene TRBV14; tentative D call: TRBD1 (6 bases). The CDR3 is 16 amino acids. Germline-derived CDR1 and CDR2 are SGHDN and FVKESK. V dropped 1 base and J dropped 8 bases, with 18 bases sitting between them.

The rearrangement links TRBV20-1 to TRBJ2-7, with a weak D call TRBD2 (6 bases). Germline loops: CDR1 DFQATT, CDR2 SNEGSKA (reference sequence). V was pared by 6 bases and J by 6 bases, with 21 bases between. The CDR3 has 14 amino acids. DNA for the CDR3: TGCAGTGCCCCGGGTCGGGCGGGGTCACTCGAGCAGTACTTC. Amino acid sequence: CSAPGRAGSLEQYF.

A few counts support this clonotype. The chain's CDR3 is CASSLLTGTGNEQFF. CDR3 DNA sequence: TGCGCCAGCAGCTTGTTGACAGGGACTGGGAATGAGCAGTTCTTC. The chain has TRBV5-1 and TRBJ2-1, with TRBD1 as a possible D gene (7 bases). CDR3 length: 15 residues. Per germline, CDR1 SGHRS and CDR2 YFSETQ. Trimming shortened V by 1 base and J by 7 bases, and 15 bases separated the two germline ends.

This clonotype was observed a few times. The chain carries TRBV20-1 and TRBJ1-6; D is unclear. The CDR3 extends over 14 amino acids. Germline V lookup: CDR1 DFQATT, CDR2 SNEGSKA (reference sequence). The V gene lost 7 bases and the J gene lost 4 bases, with 14 bases spanning the gap. The CDR3 loop is CSGRTGGYNSPLHF. The CDR3 nucleotides are TGCAGTGGAAGGACCGGAGGATATAATTCACCCCTCCACTTT.

This chain connects TRBV2 to TRBJ2-3, with 14 bases fitting TRBD2. Germline V lookup: CDR1 SNHLY, CDR2 FYNNEI. J gave up 4 bases and V 8 bases, and 20 bases lay outside the gene matches. This CDR3 has 20 amino acids. CDR3 coding DNA: TGTGCCAGCGGCGATTCACGGACGGTCGGGACTAGCGGGAGCGCAGATACGCAGTATTTT. Translating it yields CASGDSRTVGTSGSADTQYF.

This clonotype was observed a handful of times. The chain joins TRBV20-1 to TRBJ2-2, with TRBD2 matching over 9 bases. Germline V lookup: CDR1 DFQATT, CDR2 SNEGSKA (reference sequence). There are 16 residues in the CDR3. Trimming cost V 0 bases and J 6 bases; bases outside gene matches: 8. The CDR3 reads CSARDLREGLSGELFF. CDR3 nucleotides: TGCAGTGCTAGAGATTTGCGGGAGGGCCTGTCCGGGGAGCTGTTTTTT.

This clonotype occurred a few times. The chain links TRBV3-1 to TRBJ2-7; 10 nucleotides line up with TRBD2. Germline CDR1 reads LGHDT; CDR2 reads YNNKEL (reference sequence). The V segment lost 0 bases and the J segment 5 bases; nucleotides outside the gene matches: 7. CDR3 length equals 16 residues. CDR3 coding DNA: TGTGCCAGCAGCCAAGAAGGTTCTAGCGGGAGCCACGAGCAGTACTTC. Its protein is CASSQEGSSGSHEQYF.

The rearrangement links TRBV18 to TRBJ2-1; tentatively, D is TRBD1 or TRBD2 (9 bases each). In germline, CDR1 is KGHSH, CDR2 LQKENI. Trimming took 9 bases from V and 6 from J, leaving 24 bases between them. CDR3 length: 16 residues. The CDR3 region has the DNA TGTGCCAGTTGGACAGGGGTAGCGGGAGAAGGCAATGAGCAGTTCTTC. Translation gives CASWTGVAGEGNEQFF.

J is TRBJ1-2 and V is TRBV5-1; D is unresolved. The CDR3 is 16 residues long. V lost 0 bases, J lost 4 bases, and 16 bases lay in between. Germline loops: CDR1 SGHRS, CDR2 YFSETQ. The CDR3 coding sequence is TGCGCCAGCAGCTTGGGCGCCCTACAAGGCCCCTATGGCTACACCTTC. Its protein product is CASSLGALQGPYGYTF.

This clonotype was counted ten times or more. V and J are TRBV28 and TRBJ2-2; TRBD2 matches at 7 bases. Trimming cost V 6 bases and J 3 bases; bases outside gene matches: 4. This CDR3 has 14 amino acids. The V gene's germline CDR1 is MDHEN and CDR2 SYDVKM. This CDR3 reads CASSLAEDTGELFF. The CDR3 DNA is TGTGCCAGCAGCCTAGCGGAGGACACCGGGGAGCTGTTTTTT.

This clonotype was counted between two and nine times. The CDR3 loop is CASSLGNNYGYTF. The CDR3 DNA reads TGTGCCAGCAGCTTAGGCAATAACTATGGCTACACCTTC. The V call is TRBV7-2, the J call TRBJ1-2; D gene unclear. Germline V gene lookup returns CDR1 SGHTA and CDR2 FQGNSA. Trimming shortened V by 1 base and J by 1 base, and 4 bases separated the two germline ends. The CDR3 has 13 residues.

The V and J genes are TRBV11-2 and TRBJ2-4; D not certain. The CDR3 covers 13 residues. Per the germline V gene, CDR1 is SGHAT and CDR2 is FQNNGV. With 5 bases removed from V and 8 bases from J, the gap between germline ends came to 13 bases. The CDR3 sequence is CASSVRPGDIQYF. In DNA, the CDR3 is TGTGCCAGCAGCGTAAGACCTGGGGACATTCAGTACTTC.

This clonotype was counted between two and nine times. The chain joins TRBV7-2 to TRBJ1-1; D gene ambiguous. This CDR3 contains 14 residues. CDR1 and CDR2 from the germline V gene are SGHTA and FQGNSA. The germline V and J ends were trimmed by 5 bases and 4 bases, with 14 bases remaining between them. The CDR3 DNA follows: TGTGCCAGCAGCCCGCGGTCAGGCCGCACTGAAGCTTTCTTT. As protein: CASSPRSGRTEAFF.

The chain carries TRBV6-1 and TRBJ1-2; unclear D gene. The V end lost 0 bases, the J end lost 8 bases, and 13 bases lay between the germline ends. Germline V lookup: CDR1 MNHNS, CDR2 SASEGT. The CDR3 is made up of 14 amino acids. The CDR3 nucleotides are TGTGCCAGCAGTGAAGCGGTGCAGGTCGGGGGCTACACCTTC. Encoded protein: CASSEAVQVGGYTF.

The rearrangement uses TRBV7-3 and TRBJ2-1; TRBD2 agrees at 9 bases. Germline V gene sequence: CDR1 SGHTA, CDR2 FQGTGA. The J segment lost 6 bases and the V segment lost 1 base, leaving 10 bases of the junction unmatched. The CDR3 contains 17 residues. CDR3 sequence: CASSLSSGSSPVNEQFF. In nucleotides, the CDR3 is TGTGCCAGCAGCTTAAGTAGCGGGAGTTCCCCCGTCAATGAGCAGTTCTTC.

The chain joins TRBV11-2 to TRBJ2-1; 9 positions agree with TRBD1. After removal of 0 bases from V and 0 bases from J, the junction contained 6 bases not matched to a gene. Germline CDR1 and CDR2: SGHAT and FQNNGV. The CDR3 contains 18 residues. The CDR3 DNA is TGTGCCAGCAGCTTAGAGGGGACAGGGACAAGCTCCTACAATGAGCAGTTCTTC. This gives the protein CASSLEGTGTSSYNEQFF.